This passage covers 9 T cell receptor beta chains from one sample sequenced in a study of somatic mutations in cytotoxic T cells in rheumatoid arthritis. Using immunoSEQ multiplex PCR, the repertoire was profiled, and TCRdb retains in-frame clones only, with some absent. The table lists about 6,600 clones, around 70% of them singletons. Sequencing was performed on CD8+ T cells sorted from blood. The receptors here all came from a man aged 35-49 years in good health.

The chain couples TRBV5-8 to TRBJ2-2; D call uncertain. Trimming took off 2 bases at V and 1 base at J, with 9 bases between the two ends. This CDR3 region has 15 residues. Germline CDR1 reads SGHTS; CDR2 reads YDEGEE. Here the CDR3 reads CASSFGQENTGELFF. The CDR3 region has the DNA TGTGCCAGCAGCTTTGGGCAGGAGAACACCGGGGAGCTGTTTTTT.

The chain uses TRBV19 and TRBJ2-1; D possibly corresponds to TRBD1 (6 bases). Germline loops: CDR1 LNHDA, CDR2 SQIVND (reference sequence). V was cut by 5 bases and J by 8 bases, with 13 bases left in between. The CDR3 has 13 residues. The CDR3 reads CASSPTGWYEQFF. CDR3 DNA: TGTGCCAGTAGTCCCACAGGGTGGTATGAGCAGTTCTTC.

V is TRBV6-5 and J is TRBJ2-5; tentative D call: TRBD1 (6 bases). The germline gives CDR1 MNHEY, CDR2 SVGAGI. V lost 6 bases to trimming and J lost 5 bases, with 19 bases between them. This CDR3 has 15 residues. In DNA, the CDR3 is TGTGCCAGCAGCCCCTCACAGGGCGTACCTGAGACCCAGTACTTC. As protein: CASSPSQGVPETQYF.

This chain joins TRBV13 and TRBJ1-2; 7 bases line up with TRBD1. Germline V gene data show CDR1 as PRHDT and CDR2 as FYEKMQ (reference sequence). This CDR3 has 14 amino acids. V trimming: 3 bases; J trimming: 3 bases; junction bases outside the gene matches: 4. The DNA for the CDR3 is TGTGCCAGCAGCTTCCGGGACAGCGACTATGGCTACACCTTC. Residues: CASSFRDSDYGYTF.

This clone occurred a few times. This chain links TRBV4-1 with TRBJ1-5; D perhaps matches TRBD1 (5 bases). V lost 0 bases and J lost 2, with 11 bases in between. Germline CDR1 reads MGHRA; CDR2 reads YSYEKL. The CDR3 has 16 residues. The CDR3 DNA is TGCGCCAGCAGCCAAGAGGCGGGGCCGGGCAATCAGCCCCAGCATTTT. Translation gives CASSQEAGPGNQPQHF.

Here the CDR3 reads CASSQEIASETQYF. CDR3 nucleotide sequence: TGCGCCAGCAGCCAAGAAATAGCGTCTGAGACCCAGTACTTC. The rearrangement uses TRBV4-1 and TRBJ2-5, with a tentative D call TRBD2 (5 bases). Germline V CDR1 and CDR2: MGHRA, YSYEKL. The CDR3 sequence is 14 residues long. The V end was cut by 0 bases, the J end by 5 bases, with 10 bases between.

V gene TRBV10-1 combines with J gene TRBJ1-1, with no clear D. The CDR3 contains 13 residues. Per germline, CDR1 WNHNN and CDR2 SYGVQD (reference sequence). V lost 4 bases and J 4 bases, leaving 10 bases between the germline ends. In DNA form, the CDR3 reads TGCGCCAGCAGTGTCGGCCTCCTCACTGAAGCTTTCTTT. It is translated as CASSVGLLTEAFF.

V and J are TRBV9 and TRBJ2-7; no clear D gene. Germline CDR1 and CDR2: SGDLS and YYNGEE. This CDR3 contains 19 residues. Deletions cut 1 base from V and 3 bases from J, with 26 bases between. Here the CDR3 DNA reads TGTGCCAGCAGCGTACTCGTTACGACTGGGGATGTGTTAAGCTACGAGCAGTACTTC. Protein: CASSVLVTTGDVLSYEQYF.

Only a few counts were recorded for this clone. The V call is TRBV14, the J call TRBJ1-1, with D possibly matching TRBD1 (5 bases). Between the trimmed V and J ends, which lost 10 bases and 3 bases, there was a span of 18 bases. The CDR3 has 14 residues. Germline lookup yields CDR1 SGHDN and CDR2 FVKESK. The CDR3 here is CANLRGPADTEAFF. CDR3 DNA: TGTGCCAACCTAAGGGGACCGGCGGACACTGAAGCTTTCTTT.